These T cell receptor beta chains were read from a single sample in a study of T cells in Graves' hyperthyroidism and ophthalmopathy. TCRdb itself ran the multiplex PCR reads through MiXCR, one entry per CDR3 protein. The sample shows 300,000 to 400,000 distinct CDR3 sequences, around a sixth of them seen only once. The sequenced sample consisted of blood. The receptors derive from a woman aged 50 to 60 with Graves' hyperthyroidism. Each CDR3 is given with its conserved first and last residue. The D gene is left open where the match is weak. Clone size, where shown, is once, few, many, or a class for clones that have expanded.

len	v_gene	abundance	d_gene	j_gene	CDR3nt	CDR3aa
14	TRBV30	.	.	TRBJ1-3	TGTGCCTGGGGCAGACGGGGCTCTGGAAACACCATATATTTT	CAWGRRGSGNTIYF
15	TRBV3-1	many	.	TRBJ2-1	TGTGCCAGCAGCCGGGACAGCTCCGGGGGGGATGAGCAGTTCTTC	CASSRDSSGGDEQFF
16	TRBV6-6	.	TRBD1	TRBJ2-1	TGTGCCAGCAGTTACGTAGGGACAGGGGGCTACAATGAGCAGTTCTTC	CASSYVGTGGYNEQFF
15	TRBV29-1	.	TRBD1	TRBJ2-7	TGCAGCGTTGAAGATTACGGGACAGGGCCCTACGAGCAGTACTTC	CSVEDYGTGPYEQYF
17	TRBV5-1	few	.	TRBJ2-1	TGCGCCAGCAGCTTGGGGGCCCTCTCGCGCTCCTACAATGAGCAGTTCTTC	CASSLGALSRSYNEQFF
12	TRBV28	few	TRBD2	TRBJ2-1	TGTGCCATCTGTAGCGGGAGAAATGAGCAGTTCTTC	CAICSGRNEQFF
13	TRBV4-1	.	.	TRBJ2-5	TGCGCCAGCAGCCAGCGGGCGTATGAGACCCAGTACTTC	CASSQRAYETQYF
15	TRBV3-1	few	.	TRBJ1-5	TGTGCCAGCAGCCAAGGGCCCGTTAGTGGCCAGCCCCAGCATTTT	CASSQGPVSGQPQHF
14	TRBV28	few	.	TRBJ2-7	TGTGCCACCACGCGCAGGGGGGCGGCCTACGAGCAGTACTTC	CATTRRGAAYEQYF
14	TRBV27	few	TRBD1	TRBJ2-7	TGTGCCAGCAGCGGGGGGACAGGGATCTACGAGCAGTACTTC	CASSGGTGIYEQYF
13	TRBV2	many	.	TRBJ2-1	TGTGCCAGCAGTGACAGGGGATACAATGAGCAGTTCTTC	CASSDRGYNEQFF
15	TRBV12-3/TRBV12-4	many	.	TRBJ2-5	TGTGCCAGCAGTCGTGCAGGATGGGGGCAAGAGACCCAGTACTTC	CASSRAGWGQETQYF
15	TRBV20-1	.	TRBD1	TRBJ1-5	TGCAGTGCTAGATCCGGACAGGGGGCGATTCAGCCCCAGCATTTT	CSARSGQGAIQPQHF
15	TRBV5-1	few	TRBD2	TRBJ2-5	TGCGCCAGCAGCTGGACTAGCGGGGGCCAAGAGACCCAGTACTTC	CASSWTSGGQETQYF
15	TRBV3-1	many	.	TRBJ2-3	TGTGCCAGCAGCCCACCGGGACTTGGACAAGATACGCAGTATTTT	CASSPPGLGQDTQYF
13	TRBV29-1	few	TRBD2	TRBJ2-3	TGCAGCGTTGGAGTAGCGGGGGTAGATACGCAGTATTTT	CSVGVAGVDTQYF
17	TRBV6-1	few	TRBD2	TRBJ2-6	TGTGCCAGCAGTGAACGGGTCGGGGGGTCTGGGGCCAACGTCCTGACTTTC	CASSERVGGSGANVLTF
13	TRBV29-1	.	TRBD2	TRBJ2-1	TGCAGCGTCGGGACTAGCGGGAGGCGTGAGCAGTTCTTC	CSVGTSGRREQFF
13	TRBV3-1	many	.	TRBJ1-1	TGTGCCAGCAGCCAAGTCGTGGAACAGGAAGCTTTCTTT	CASSQVVEQEAFF
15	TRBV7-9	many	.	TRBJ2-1	TGTGCCAGCAGCTTATCTATGTTGGTTGAAGATGAGCAGTTCTTC	CASSLSMLVEDEQFF
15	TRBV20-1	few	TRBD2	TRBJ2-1	TGCAGTGCTAGCCAAATTCCCGGGACTAGGGGTGAGCAGTTCTTC	CSASQIPGTRGEQFF
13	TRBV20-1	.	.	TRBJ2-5	TGCAGTGCTAGTCGGCTAACTCAAGAGACCCAGTACTTC	CSASRLTQETQYF
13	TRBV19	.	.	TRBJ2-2	TGTGCCAGTAGCCTGGATAACACCGGGGAGCTGTTTTTT	CASSLDNTGELFF
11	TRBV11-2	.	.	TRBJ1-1	TGTGCCAGCAGCTTCATGGATGAAGCTTTCTTT	CASSFMDEAFF
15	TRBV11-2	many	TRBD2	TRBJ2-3	TGTGCCAGCAGCTTGGGACTAGCCAGCACAGATACGCAGTATTTT	CASSLGLASTDTQYF
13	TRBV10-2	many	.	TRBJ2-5	TGCGCCAGCAGTGAGAGTAGACAAGAGACCCAGTACTTC	CASSESRQETQYF
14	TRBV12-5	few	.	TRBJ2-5	TGTGCTAGTGGCCGTACAGGGGGGGGGGAGACCCAGTACTTC	CASGRTGGGETQYF
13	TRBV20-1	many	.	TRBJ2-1	TGCAGTGCTAGACACCTCCATCTAGAAGAGCAGTTCTTC	CSARHLHLEEQFF
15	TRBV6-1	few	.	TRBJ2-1	TGTGCCAGCAGTGAAGCGGGAGACTTCTACAATGAGCAGTTCTTC	CASSEAGDFYNEQFF
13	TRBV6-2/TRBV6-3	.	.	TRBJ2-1	TGTGCCAGCACACAAGGGGGGACGGCCGAGCAGTTCTTC	CASTQGGTAEQFF
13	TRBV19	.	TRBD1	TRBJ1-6	TGTGCCAGTAGTGTGGACAGGGCCTCACCCCTCCACTTT	CASSVDRASPLHF
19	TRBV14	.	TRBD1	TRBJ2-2	TGTGCCAGCAGCCAAGATTGGGGACAGGGCAATAAGAACACCGGGGAGCTGTTTTTT	CASSQDWGQGNKNTGELFF
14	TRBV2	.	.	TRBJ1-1	TGTGCCAGCAGTGAATCAGGGAGGTTGGGTGAAGCTTTCTTT	CASSESGRLGEAFF
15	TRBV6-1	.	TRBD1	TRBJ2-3	TGTGCCAGCACTGAAGGTAACAGGGGTCCGGATACGCAGTATTTT	CASTEGNRGPDTQYF
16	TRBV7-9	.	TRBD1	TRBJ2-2	TGTGCCAGCAGCATAGCCGGGACAGGGGACACCGGGGAGCTGTTTTTT	CASSIAGTGDTGELFF
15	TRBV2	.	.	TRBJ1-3	TGTGCCAGCAGTGAAAGTGGGGAATCTGGAAACACCATATATTTT	CASSESGESGNTIYF
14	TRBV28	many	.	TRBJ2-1	TGTGCCAGCAGTTTGGCAGGGAACTACAATGAGCAGTTCTTC	CASSLAGNYNEQFF
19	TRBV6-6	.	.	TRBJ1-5	TGTGCCAGCAGTTACTCGTTGAAGGGGGGAAATTTATACAATCAGCCCCAGCATTTT	CASSYSLKGGNLYNQPQHF
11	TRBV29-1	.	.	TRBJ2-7	TGCAGCGGCAGGACCTACTACGAGCAGTACTTC	CSGRTYYEQYF
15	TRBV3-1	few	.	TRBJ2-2	TGTGCCAGCAGCCTAGGCTTTACTAGCACCGGGGAGCTGTTTTTT	CASSLGFTSTGELFF
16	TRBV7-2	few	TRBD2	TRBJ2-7	TGTGCCAGCAGCCTCTCAGGGGCCGGGGGGGCCTACGAGCAGTACTTC	CASSLSGAGGAYEQYF
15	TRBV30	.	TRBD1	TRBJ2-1	TGTGCCTGGAGTCTGGACAGGGGGATGAGTAATGAGCAGTTCTTC	CAWSLDRGMSNEQFF
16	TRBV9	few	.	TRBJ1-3	TGTGCCAGCAGCGTAGAGCCGGGGGGCCATCGAAACACCATATATTTT	CASSVEPGGHRNTIYF
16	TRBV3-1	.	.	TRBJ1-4	TGTGCCAGCAGCCAAGAGTTGACAGCCATTAATGAAAAACTGTTTTTT	CASSQELTAINEKLFF
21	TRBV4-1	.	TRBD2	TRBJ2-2	TGCGCCAGCAGCGTACTGTCTCCCGGGACTAGCGGGGGGGTGAACACCGGGGAGCTGTTTTTT	CASSVLSPGTSGGVNTGELFF
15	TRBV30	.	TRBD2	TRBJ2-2	TGTGCCTGGAGGTCCAGCGGGAACCGAGATGGGGAGCTGTTTTTT	CAWRSSGNRDGELFF
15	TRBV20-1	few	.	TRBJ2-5	TGCAGTGCTAGACCCGTAGGGACCGGCATAGAGACCCAGTACTTC	CSARPVGTGIETQYF